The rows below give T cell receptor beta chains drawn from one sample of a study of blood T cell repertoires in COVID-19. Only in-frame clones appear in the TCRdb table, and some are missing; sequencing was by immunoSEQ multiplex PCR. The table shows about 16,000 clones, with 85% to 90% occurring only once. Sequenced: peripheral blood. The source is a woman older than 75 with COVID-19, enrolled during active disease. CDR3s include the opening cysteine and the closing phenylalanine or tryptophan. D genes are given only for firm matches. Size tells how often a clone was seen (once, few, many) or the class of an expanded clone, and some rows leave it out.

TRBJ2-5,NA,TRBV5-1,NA,CASSFIPDQETQYF,TGCGCCAGCAGCTTTATCCCGGACCAAGAGACCCAGTACTTC
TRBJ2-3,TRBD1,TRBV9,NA,CASSPRSGTGGIDTQYF,TGTGCCAGCAGCCCCCGATCAGGGACAGGGGGGATAGATACGCAGTATTTT
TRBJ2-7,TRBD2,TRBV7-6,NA,CASSSPYGAGDEQYF,TGTGCCAGCAGCTCCCCTTACGGGGCGGGAGACGAGCAGTACTTC
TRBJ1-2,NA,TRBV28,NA,CAGESAAGYGYTF,TGTGCCGGAGAATCCGCGGCAGGGTATGGCTACACCTTC
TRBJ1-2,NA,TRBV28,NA,CASRPQGRQFYGYTF,TGTGCCAGCAGGCCCCAGGGCCGTCAATTCTATGGCTACACCTTC
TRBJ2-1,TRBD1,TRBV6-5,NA,CASAKSGTGRNEQFF,TGTGCCAGCGCCAAATCCGGGACAGGGAGGAATGAGCAGTTCTTC
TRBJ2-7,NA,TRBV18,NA,CASSPRTAEDEQYF,TGTGCCAGCTCACCAAGGACAGCCGAGGACGAGCAGTACTTC
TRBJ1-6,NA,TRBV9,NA,CASTSGVSYNSPLHF,TGTGCCAGCACCAGCGGAGTCTCCTATAATTCACCCCTCCACTTT
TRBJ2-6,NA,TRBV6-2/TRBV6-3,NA,CASSSFQGIISSGANVLTF,TGTGCCAGCAGTTCATTCCAGGGCATTATCAGCTCTGGGGCCAACGTCCTGACTTTC
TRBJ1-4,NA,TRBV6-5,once,CASSYRPSGREKLFF,TGTGCCAGCAGTTACCGCCCCTCGGGTAGGGAAAAACTGTTTTTT
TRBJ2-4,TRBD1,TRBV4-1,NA,CASSQYQGARTKNIQYF,TGCGCCAGCAGCCAGTACCAGGGGGCGCGGACCAAAAACATTCAGTACTTC
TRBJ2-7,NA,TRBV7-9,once,CASSLIGEGFEQYF,TGTGCCAGCAGCTTAATCGGGGAAGGGTTCGAGCAGTACTTC
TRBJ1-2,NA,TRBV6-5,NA,CASRSDIYGYTF,TGTGCCAGCAGATCCGACATCTATGGCTACACCTTC
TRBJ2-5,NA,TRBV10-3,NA,CASRGGETQYF,TGTGCCTCCAGGGGAGGGGAGACCCAGTACTTC
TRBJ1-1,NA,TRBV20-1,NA,CSASIGGRVNTEAFF,TGCAGTGCTAGTATTGGTGGCAGGGTGAACACTGAAGCTTTCTTT
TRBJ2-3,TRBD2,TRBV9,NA,CASSAIGLAGGRDTQYF,TGTGCCAGCAGCGCCATTGGACTAGCGGGGGGGAGAGATACGCAGTATTTT
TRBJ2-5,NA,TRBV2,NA,CASSIYQGRETQYF,TGTGCCAGCAGTATCTACCAGGGTAGGGAGACCCAGTACTTC
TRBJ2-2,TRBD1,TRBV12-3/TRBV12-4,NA,CASSKDRTGELFF,TGTGCCAGCAGCAAGGACAGGACCGGGGAGCTGTTTTTT
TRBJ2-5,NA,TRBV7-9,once,CASSLVAGSETQYF,TGTGCCAGCAGCTTAGTTGCAGGGTCGGAGACCCAGTACTTC
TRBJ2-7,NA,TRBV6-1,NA,CASSAQGRRGGSYEQYF,TGTGCCAGCAGTGCGCAGGGGCGCCGGGGTGGCTCCTACGAGCAGTACTTC
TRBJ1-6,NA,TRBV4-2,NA,CASSPKGDLSYNSPLHF,TGTGCCAGCAGCCCTAAGGGGGATCTCTCCTATAATTCACCCCTCCACTTT
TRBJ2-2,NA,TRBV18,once,CASLRYRDGGELFF,TGTGCCAGCTTGCGGTACAGGGATGGCGGGGAGCTGTTTTTT
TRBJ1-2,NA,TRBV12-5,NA,CASGLERDKTPYGYTF,TGTGCTAGTGGTTTGGAACGGGACAAAACTCCTTATGGCTACACCTTC
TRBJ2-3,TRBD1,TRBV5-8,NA,CASSGQVADTQYF,TGTGCCAGCAGCGGACAGGTCGCAGATACGCAGTATTTT
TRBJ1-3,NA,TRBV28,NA,CASSLILSGTGNTIYF,TGTGCCAGCAGTTTGATCTTGTCAGGGACTGGAAACACCATATATTTT
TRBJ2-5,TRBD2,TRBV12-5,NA,CASGLGLAGGQETQYF,TGTGCTAGTGGTTTGGGCCTAGCGGGGGGACAAGAGACCCAGTACTTC
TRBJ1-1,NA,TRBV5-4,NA,CASSSGPPNTEAFF,TGTGCCAGCAGCTCTGGCCCTCCGAACACTGAAGCTTTCTTT
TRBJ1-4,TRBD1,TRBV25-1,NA,CASSPMTGGNEKLFF,TGTGCCAGCAGTCCCATGACAGGGGGAAATGAAAAACTGTTTTTT
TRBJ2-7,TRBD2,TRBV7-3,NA,CASSLIAGGPYEQYF,TGTGCCAGCAGCTTGATAGCGGGAGGCCCCTACGAGCAGTACTTC
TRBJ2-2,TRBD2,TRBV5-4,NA,CASSWGLAGGNTGELFF,TGTGCCAGCAGCTGGGGACTAGCGGGGGGTAACACCGGGGAGCTGTTTTTT
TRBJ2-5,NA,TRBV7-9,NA,CASSPARTQETQYF,TGTGCCAGCAGCCCCGCCCGTACACAAGAGACCCAGTACTTC
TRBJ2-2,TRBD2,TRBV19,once,CASSIGLSSGSHTGELFF,TGTGCCAGTAGTATTGGTTTGTCTAGCGGGAGTCACACCGGGGAGCTGTTTTTT
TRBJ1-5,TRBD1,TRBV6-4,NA,CASSPETGDFQNSNQPQHF,TGTGCCAGCAGCCCCGAGACAGGGGATTTCCAAAATAGCAATCAGCCCCAGCATTTT
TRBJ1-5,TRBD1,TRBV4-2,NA,CASSQAVRQGSSNQPQHF,TGTGCCAGCAGCCAAGCTGTAAGACAGGGGTCTAGCAATCAGCCCCAGCATTTT
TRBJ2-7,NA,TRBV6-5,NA,CASRPIAPPANEQYF,TGTGCCAGCAGGCCTATAGCCCCACCGGCCAACGAGCAGTACTTC
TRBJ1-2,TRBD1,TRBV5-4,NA,CASSLTGVGGGYTF,TGTGCCAGCAGCCTAACAGGGGTTGGCGGTGGCTACACCTTC
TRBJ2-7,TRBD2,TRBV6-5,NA,CASNPGTSGYEQYF,TGTGCCAGCAACCCCGGGACTAGCGGATACGAGCAGTACTTC